This is a list of T cell receptor beta chains from one sample in a study of regulatory T cells in long-lasting Graves disease. TCRdb re-called the multiplex PCR reads with MiXCR, one entry per CDR3 protein. The table has some 240,000 distinct CDR3 sequences, roughly 18% seen once. These sequences were also reported in another study, on T cells in Graves' hyperthyroidism and ophthalmopathy.

The material sequenced was peripheral blood mononuclear cells (PBMCs), taken at new diagnosis, from a patient treated with antithyroid drugs. All receptors come from a woman aged 25 to 39 with Graves disease. CDR3s include the opening cysteine and the closing phenylalanine or tryptophan. A D gene is named only where the DNA matches it firmly. Clone size is given for some rows only: seen once, a few or many times, or a class if the clone is expanded.

cdr3_aa: CASTRGGADTQYF; cdr3_nt: TGTGCCAGCACCCGAGGTGGGGCGGATACGCAGTATTTT; v_call: TRBV28; d_call: .; clone_size: many; j_call: TRBJ2-3
cdr3_aa: CASSPGRTEAFF; cdr3_nt: TGTGCCAGCAGCCCCGGTCGTACTGAAGCTTTCTTT; v_call: TRBV5-6; d_call: .; clone_size: many; j_call: TRBJ1-1
cdr3_aa: CASSVDGLWYGYTF; cdr3_nt: TGTGCCAGCAGCGTAGACGGGTTATGGTATGGCTACACCTTC; v_call: TRBV9; d_call: .; clone_size: few; j_call: TRBJ1-2
cdr3_aa: CASSVYPDRSTDTQYF; cdr3_nt: TGTGCCAGCAGCGTTTATCCCGACAGAAGCACAGATACGCAGTATTTT; v_call: TRBV9; d_call: .; clone_size: many; j_call: TRBJ2-3
cdr3_aa: CASSYHSGDEGYTF; cdr3_nt: TGTGCCAGCAGTTACCATTCCGGGGATGAGGGCTACACCTTC; v_call: TRBV6-5; d_call: .; clone_size: few; j_call: TRBJ1-2
cdr3_aa: CASSYSTGTGELFF; cdr3_nt: TGTGCCAGCAGTTACTCGACGGGGACCGGGGAGCTGTTTTTT; v_call: TRBV6-5; d_call: .; clone_size: many; j_call: TRBJ2-2
cdr3_aa: CSASGDRVNTEAFF; cdr3_nt: TGCAGTGCTAGCGGGGACAGGGTGAACACTGAAGCTTTCTTT; v_call: TRBV20-1; d_call: TRBD1; clone_size: many; j_call: TRBJ1-1
cdr3_aa: CASSIEGGVATEAFF; cdr3_nt: TGTGCCAGTAGTATAGAGGGAGGGGTTGCCACTGAAGCTTTCTTT; v_call: TRBV19; d_call: .; clone_size: many; j_call: TRBJ1-1
cdr3_aa: CASSLIPGSSYNEQFF; cdr3_nt: TGTGCCAGCAGCTTAATTCCGGGGAGCTCCTACAATGAGCAGTTCTTC; v_call: TRBV7-3; d_call: .; clone_size: many; j_call: TRBJ2-1
cdr3_aa: CASSLGQGLLRYGYTF; cdr3_nt: TGTGCCAGCAGCCTCGGACAGGGGCTCCTACGGTATGGCTACACCTTC; v_call: TRBV3-1; d_call: TRBD1; clone_size: many; j_call: TRBJ1-2
cdr3_aa: CASTGGSSYNEQFF; cdr3_nt: TGTGCCAGCACTGGCGGGAGCTCCTACAATGAGCAGTTCTTC; v_call: TRBV2; d_call: TRBD2; clone_size: many; j_call: TRBJ2-1
cdr3_aa: CASSEVQGELYEQYF; cdr3_nt: TGTGCCAGCAGTGAGGTTCAGGGGGAACTCTACGAGCAGTACTTC; v_call: TRBV2; d_call: TRBD1; clone_size: many; j_call: TRBJ2-7
cdr3_aa: CASSPTGGNEKLFF; cdr3_nt: TGTGCCAGTAGTCCGACAGGGGGTAATGAAAAACTGTTTTTT; v_call: TRBV19; d_call: TRBD1; clone_size: few; j_call: TRBJ1-4
cdr3_aa: CASGAASTDTQYF; cdr3_nt: TGTGCCAGCGGAGCGGCAAGCACAGATACGCAGTATTTT; v_call: TRBV9; d_call: .; clone_size: .; j_call: TRBJ2-3
cdr3_aa: CASSELNASGAETQYF; cdr3_nt: TGTGCCAGCAGTGAATTAAACGCTAGCGGGGCGGAGACCCAGTACTTC; v_call: TRBV2; d_call: TRBD2; clone_size: many; j_call: TRBJ2-5
cdr3_aa: CAWSVLGGGNTIYF; cdr3_nt: TGTGCCTGGAGTGTACTGGGGGGTGGAAACACCATATATTTT; v_call: TRBV30; d_call: .; clone_size: many; j_call: TRBJ1-3
cdr3_aa: CASMGITTNYGYTF; cdr3_nt: TGTGCCAGTATGGGGATAACTACTAACTATGGCTACACCTTC; v_call: TRBV19; d_call: .; clone_size: .; j_call: TRBJ1-2
cdr3_aa: CAWNEGSTF; cdr3_nt: TGTGCCTGGAATGAGGGGAGCACCTTC; v_call: TRBV30; d_call: .; clone_size: many; j_call: TRBJ1-2
cdr3_aa: CASSLARDRGYEQYF; cdr3_nt: TGCGCCAGCAGCTTGGCCCGGGACAGGGGCTACGAGCAGTACTTC; v_call: TRBV5-1; d_call: TRBD1; clone_size: .; j_call: TRBJ2-7
cdr3_aa: CASSGGRGSEQYF; cdr3_nt: TGTGCCAGCAGTGGTGGCAGGGGGTCCGAGCAGTACTTC; v_call: TRBV2; d_call: TRBD1; clone_size: few; j_call: TRBJ2-7
cdr3_aa: CATSRGDSSNYGYTF; cdr3_nt: TGTGCCACCAGCAGAGGGGACAGTTCTAACTATGGCTACACCTTC; v_call: TRBV15; d_call: TRBD1; clone_size: few; j_call: TRBJ1-2
cdr3_aa: CASSPFWSQETQYF; cdr3_nt: TGTGCCAGCAGCCCGTTTTGGTCCCAAGAGACCCAGTACTTC; v_call: TRBV7-2; d_call: .; clone_size: many; j_call: TRBJ2-5
cdr3_aa: CASSLVLRPTNEKLFF; cdr3_nt: TGTGCCAGCAGCTTAGTTCTGAGGCCAACTAATGAAAAACTGTTTTTT; v_call: TRBV11-2; d_call: .; clone_size: .; j_call: TRBJ1-4
cdr3_aa: CASSSAGRGDQPQHF; cdr3_nt: TGTGCCAGCAGCTCAGCAGGGAGAGGGGATCAGCCCCAGCATTTT; v_call: TRBV7-2; d_call: .; clone_size: once; j_call: TRBJ1-5
cdr3_aa: CSARVGGSQPQHF; cdr3_nt: TGCAGTGCTAGAGTGGGGGGTTCACAGCCCCAGCATTTT; v_call: TRBV20-1; d_call: .; clone_size: many; j_call: TRBJ1-5
cdr3_aa: CTSSLRGTYNEQFF; cdr3_nt: TGTACCAGCAGCCTACGCGGGACCTACAATGAGCAGTTCTTC; v_call: TRBV7-6; d_call: .; clone_size: .; j_call: TRBJ2-1
cdr3_aa: CASSLGVSQPQHF; cdr3_nt: TGTGCCAGCAGCTTGGGTGTCTCTCAGCCCCAGCATTTT; v_call: TRBV7-2; d_call: .; clone_size: many; j_call: TRBJ1-5
cdr3_aa: CATSDPPGTSATDTQYF; cdr3_nt: TGTGCCACCAGTGACCCTCCCGGGACTAGCGCCACAGATACGCAGTATTTT; v_call: TRBV24-1; d_call: TRBD2; clone_size: few; j_call: TRBJ2-3
cdr3_aa: CASRGTGSYNEQFF; cdr3_nt: TGTGCCAGTCGCGGGACAGGCTCCTACAATGAGCAGTTCTTC; v_call: TRBV2; d_call: TRBD1; clone_size: many; j_call: TRBJ2-1